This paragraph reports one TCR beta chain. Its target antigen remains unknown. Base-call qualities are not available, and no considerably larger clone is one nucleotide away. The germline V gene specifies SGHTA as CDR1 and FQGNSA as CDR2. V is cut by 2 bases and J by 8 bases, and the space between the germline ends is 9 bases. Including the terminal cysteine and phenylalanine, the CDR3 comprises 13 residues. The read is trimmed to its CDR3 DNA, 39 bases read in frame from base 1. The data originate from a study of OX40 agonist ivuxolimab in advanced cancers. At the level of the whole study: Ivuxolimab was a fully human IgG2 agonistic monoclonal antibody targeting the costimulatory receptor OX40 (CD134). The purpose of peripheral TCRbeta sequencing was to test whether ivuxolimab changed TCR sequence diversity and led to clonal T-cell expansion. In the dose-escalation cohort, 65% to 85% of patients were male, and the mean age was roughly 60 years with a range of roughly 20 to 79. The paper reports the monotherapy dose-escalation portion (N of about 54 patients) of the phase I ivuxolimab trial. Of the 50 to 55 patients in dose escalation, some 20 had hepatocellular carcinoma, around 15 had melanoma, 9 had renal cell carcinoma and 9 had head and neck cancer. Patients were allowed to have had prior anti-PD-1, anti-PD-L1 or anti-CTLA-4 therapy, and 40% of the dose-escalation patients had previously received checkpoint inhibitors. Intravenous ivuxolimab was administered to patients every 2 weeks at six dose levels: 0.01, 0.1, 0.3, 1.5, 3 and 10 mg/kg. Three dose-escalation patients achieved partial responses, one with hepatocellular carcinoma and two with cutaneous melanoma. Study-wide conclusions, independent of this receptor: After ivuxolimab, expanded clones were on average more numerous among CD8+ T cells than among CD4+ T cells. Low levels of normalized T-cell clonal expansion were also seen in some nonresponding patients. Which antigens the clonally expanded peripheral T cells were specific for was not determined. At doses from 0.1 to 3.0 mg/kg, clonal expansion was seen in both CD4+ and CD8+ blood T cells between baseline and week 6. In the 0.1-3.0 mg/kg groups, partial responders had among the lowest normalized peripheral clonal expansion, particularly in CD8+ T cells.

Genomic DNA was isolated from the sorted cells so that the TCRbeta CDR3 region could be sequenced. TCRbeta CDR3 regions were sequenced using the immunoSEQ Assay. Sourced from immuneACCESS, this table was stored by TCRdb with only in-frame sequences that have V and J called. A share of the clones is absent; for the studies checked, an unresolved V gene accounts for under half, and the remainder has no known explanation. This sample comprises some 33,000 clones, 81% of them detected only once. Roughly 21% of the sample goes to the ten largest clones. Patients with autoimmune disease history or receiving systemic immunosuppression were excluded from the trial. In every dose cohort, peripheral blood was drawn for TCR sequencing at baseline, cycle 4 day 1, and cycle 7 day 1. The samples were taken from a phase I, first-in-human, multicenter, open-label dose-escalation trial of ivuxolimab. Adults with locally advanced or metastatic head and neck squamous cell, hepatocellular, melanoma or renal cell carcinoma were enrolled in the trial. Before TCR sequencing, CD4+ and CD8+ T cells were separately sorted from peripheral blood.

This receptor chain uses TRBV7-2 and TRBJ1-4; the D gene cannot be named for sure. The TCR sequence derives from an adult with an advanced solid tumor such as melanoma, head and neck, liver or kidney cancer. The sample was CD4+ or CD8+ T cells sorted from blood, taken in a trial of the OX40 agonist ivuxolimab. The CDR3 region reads CASSLRVEEKLFF. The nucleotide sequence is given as TGTGCCAGCAGCTTAAGGGTTGAGGAAAAACTGTTTTTT.